These 32 T cell receptor beta chains came from one sample sequenced in a study of shared clonotypes between healthy human individuals (dated by TCRdb to 2018 to 2020). The library was made by the immunoSEQ multiplex PCR assay. The table comes from immuneACCESS by way of TCRdb, which keeps in-frame sequences with V and J called. Part of the clones is missing from these tables; in studies checked, under half for an unresolved V gene and the rest for unknown reasons. The sample data list 600,000 to 800,000 clones, and roughly 72% of these were observed just once. Under 2% of the sample is taken by the ten largest. Sequenced: memory CD4+ T cells sorted from blood. In light of the paper, this sample's cell subset or site label describes: CD45RA-negative fraction. The receptors shown here come from a woman aged 30 to 39 in good health.

J is TRBJ2-3 and V is TRBV7-6; D unclear. V shed 3 bases and J shed 2 bases, with 9 bases lying between them. Per the germline V gene, CDR1 is SGHVS and CDR2 is FNYEAQ. The length of the CDR3 is 14 residues. The CDR3 sequence: CASSFNGLTDTQYF. The CDR3 bases are TGTGCCAGCAGCTTCAATGGGCTCACAGATACGCAGTATTTT.

In this sample, this clone turned up once. The chain employs TRBV6-6 and TRBJ2-1; 8 positions agree with TRBD2. Germline V CDR1 and CDR2: MNHNY, SVGAGI (reference sequence). The CDR3 is 15 residues long. Trimming removed 6 bases from V and 4 bases from J; junction bases left unmatched: 8. CDR3 in amino acids: CASRLSGSLYNEQFF. CDR3 in DNA: TGTGCCAGCAGGTTAAGCGGGAGTCTTTACAATGAGCAGTTCTTC.

J is TRBJ2-1 and V is TRBV6-1; 9 bases are shared with TRBD2. V was pared by 4 bases and J by 6 bases, with 4 bases of the junction left unmatched. The CDR3 is made up of 14 amino acids. Germline values: CDR1 MNHNS, CDR2 SASEGT. This chain's CDR3 is CASSGLAGSNEQFF. The CDR3 DNA is TGTGCCAGCAGTGGGCTAGCGGGAAGCAATGAGCAGTTCTTC.

Note on this clone: Other nucleotide sequences from this sample produce the same CDR3. J is TRBJ2-5 and V is TRBV6-4; the D gene is possibly TRBD1 (6 bases). The CDR3 runs 13 residues. Germline values: CDR1 MRHNA, CDR2 SNTAGT. V lost 5 bases to trimming and J lost 5 bases, with 12 bases between them. The CDR3 protein is CASSNRVGETQYF. For the CDR3, the DNA is TGTGCCAGCAGTAACAGGGTTGGGGAGACCCAGTACTTC.

The chain recombines TRBV5-1 with TRBJ2-5; D uncertain. The closer fit of TRBJ2-7 to the DNA end suggests the J call may be wrong. This CDR3 spans 14 amino acids. CDR1 and CDR2 (germline): SGHRS, YFSETQ. CDR3: CASSPTAGNYEQYF. The DNA of the CDR3 is TGCGCCAGCAGCCCCACTGCTGGTAACTACGAGCAGTACTTC.

The rearrangement joins TRBV6-4 to TRBJ1-3, with a possible D match to TRBD1 (6 bases). This CDR3 region has 17 residues. Trimming removed 6 bases from V and 0 bases from J, with 18 bases in between. Germline-derived CDR1 and CDR2 are MRHNA and SNTAGT. The CDR3 bases are TGTGCCAGCAGCGTTCAAACAGGGCCTACCTCTGGAAACACCATATATTTT. Translation: CASSVQTGPTSGNTIYF.

This clone was found a few times. The chain links TRBV28 to TRBJ1-5, with a tentative D call TRBD1 (6 bases). Trimming removed 7 bases from V and 2 bases from J, with 12 bases in between. The germline gives CDR1 MDHEN, CDR2 SYDVKM. The CDR3 is 14 residues long. CDR3 coding DNA: TGTGCCAGCAATCCTCCAGGGGGCAATCAGCCCCAGCATTTT. Translating it yields CASNPPGGNQPQHF.

This clone has just a few counts. Other DNA sequences within the sample encode an identical CDR3. The chain uses TRBV2 and TRBJ2-7, with TRBD2 matching 10 bases. V lost 5 bases, J lost 2 bases, and 0 bases stayed unmatched. Germline V gene sequence: CDR1 SNHLY, CDR2 FYNNEI. The CDR3 loop spans 13 amino acids. Written as DNA, the CDR3 is TGTGCCAGCAGTAGCGGGAGGGCCTACGAGCAGTACTTC. Protein: CASSSGRAYEQYF.

This clone was seen a single time. V is TRBV7-6 and J is TRBJ2-1, with 12 bases identical to TRBD2. The CDR3 is made up of 16 amino acids. Trimming at V came to 2 bases and at J to 4 bases, leaving 3 bases not matched to a gene. The germline V gene encodes CDR1 SGHVS and CDR2 FNYEAQ. In DNA form, the CDR3 reads TGTGCCAGCAGCTTACTGGGGACTAGCGGGTACAATGAGCAGTTCTTC. Translated, it gives CASSLLGTSGYNEQFF.

The chain couples TRBV18 to TRBJ1-3, with D uncertain. V was cut by 3 bases and J by 4 bases, with 10 bases left in between. The CDR3 consists of 14 residues. From germline, CDR1 is KGHSH and CDR2 LQKENI. The CDR3 loop reads CASSPREAGNTIYF. The CDR3, as DNA: TGTGCCAGCTCACCTCGGGAGGCGGGAAACACCATATATTTT.

The chain has TRBV4-2 and TRBJ2-1; TRBD2 matches 12 bases. Looked up from germline, CDR1 is LGHNA and CDR2 is YNFKEQ. V trimming: 3 bases; J trimming: 3 bases; junction bases outside the gene matches: 3. The length of the CDR3 is 16 residues. This CDR3 is CASSHLTSGGYNEQFF. CDR3 sequence (DNA): TGTGCCAGCAGCCACCTGACTAGCGGGGGCTACAATGAGCAGTTCTTC.

The J gene is TRBJ2-7, the V gene TRBV11-2; D not certain. V was cut by 5 bases and J by 6 bases, with 14 bases left in between. This CDR3 spans 13 amino acids. Germline CDR1 and CDR2: SGHAT and FQNNGV. CDR3 bases: TGTGCCAGCAGCCCTAGACTCCCCCTCGAGCAGTACTTC. Its translation: CASSPRLPLEQYF.

The chain has TRBV5-1 and TRBJ2-5; 7 bases fit TRBD1. The trim removed 5 bases at V and 1 base at J, leaving 8 bases unmatched. CDR3 size: 15 residues. Germline V gene lookup returns CDR1 SGHRS and CDR2 YFSETQ. The DNA of the CDR3 is TGCGCCAGCAGACAGAGGGGGCAGAGCCAAGAGACCCAGTACTTC. Translation gives CASRQRGQSQETQYF.

V and J are TRBV5-1 and TRBJ1-5; the D is unclear. Germline V lookup: CDR1 SGHRS, CDR2 YFSETQ. The CDR3 totals 13 residues. V was cut by 5 bases and J by 0 bases, with 6 bases left in between. DNA of the CDR3: TGCGCCAGCAGGGAAGATAGCAATCAGCCCCAGCATTTT. Protein product: CASREDSNQPQHF. Filled out from reference TRBV5-1 and TRBJ1-5, the complete variable domain reads KAGVTQTPRYLIKTRGQQVTLSCSPISGHRSVSWYQQTPGQGLQFLFEYFSETQRNKGNFPGRFSGRQFSNSRSEMNVSTLELGDSALYLCASREDSNQPQHFGDGTRLSIL.

As for this clone: Other DNA variants within this sample encode the same CDR3. This sequence joins TRBV7-9 and TRBJ1-4; D might be TRBD1 (6 bases). This CDR3 spans 15 amino acids. Germline CDR1 is SEHNR and CDR2 is FQNEAQ (reference sequence). V was cut by 2 bases and J by 8 bases, with 15 bases left in between. The CDR3 is CASSLSGQGNEKLFF. CDR3 nucleotides: TGTGCCAGCAGCTTATCCGGTCAGGGGAACGAAAAACTGTTTTTT.

The J gene is TRBJ2-7, the V gene TRBV18; 7 bases match TRBD1. Germline lookup yields CDR1 KGHSH and CDR2 LQKENI. The CDR3 is made up of 13 amino acids. The V gene end was trimmed by 6 bases and the J gene end by 7 bases; junction bases not matched to a gene: 9. The CDR3 coding sequence is TGTGCCAGCTCGCGGCCACAGGGGAATGAGCAGTACTTC. Translated: CASSRPQGNEQYF.

The chain carries TRBV7-9 and TRBJ1-1, with 9 bases lining up with TRBD1. Germline V gives CDR1 SEHNR, CDR2 FQNEAQ (reference sequence). Trimming removed 5 bases from V and 5 bases from J; junction bases left unmatched: 12. The CDR3 totals 16 residues. CDR3 region: CASSPTYRGPETEAFF. CDR3 nucleotide sequence: TGTGCCAGCAGCCCAACGTACAGGGGGCCTGAAACTGAAGCTTTCTTT.

This clone has just a few counts. The V and J genes are TRBV5-8 and TRBJ2-3; D is uncertain. There are 15 residues in the CDR3. V gave up 4 bases and J gave up 0 bases, with 12 bases separating them. The germline V gene has CDR1 SGHTS and CDR2 YDEGEE. This chain's CDR3 is CASSRDLISTDTQYF. Written as DNA, the CDR3 is TGTGCCAGCAGCAGAGACTTGATTAGCACAGATACGCAGTATTTT.

This clone was found a few times. The V call is TRBV7-9, the J call TRBJ1-1, with D possibly being TRBD1 (5 bases). The CDR3 covers 13 residues. Trimming shortened V by 3 bases and J by 6 bases, and 11 bases separated the two germline ends. Germline V CDR1 and CDR2: SEHNR, FQNEAQ (reference sequence). CDR3 nucleotides: TGTGCCAGCAGCTTGGGGGAGTACCCTGAAGCTTTCTTT. Protein sequence: CASSLGEYPEAFF.

This clone was found a few times. The chain is built from TRBV7-2 and TRBJ1-1; D is undetermined. The germline V and J ends were trimmed by 5 bases and 3 bases, with 10 bases remaining between them. CDR1 and CDR2 (germline): SGHTA, FQGNSA. The CDR3 contains 13 residues. CDR3 DNA: TGTGCCAGCAGCGTCCAAAGGGACACTGAAGCTTTCTTT. This sequence encodes CASSVQRDTEAFF.

This clone was detected a few times. V and J are TRBV10-3 and TRBJ1-1; 7 bases fit TRBD1. J lost 0 bases, V lost 8 bases, and 9 bases had no gene match. This CDR3 has 15 amino acids. From germline, CDR1 is ENHRY and CDR2 SYGVKD. The CDR3 here is CAISPGTAMNTEAFF. CDR3 sequence (DNA): TGTGCCATCTCCCCCGGGACAGCGATGAACACTGAAGCTTTCTTT.

The rearrangement joins TRBV2 to TRBJ1-2; the D is unclear. The CDR3 loop spans 15 amino acids. The germline V and J ends were trimmed by 2 bases and 0 bases, with 10 bases remaining between them. Germline values: CDR1 SNHLY, CDR2 FYNNEI. CDR3 nucleotides: TGTGCCAGCAGTGAAAGTTCTGGGACTAACTATGGCTACACCTTC. Encoded protein: CASSESSGTNYGYTF. The full variable domain, its missing parts supplied by reference TRBV2 and TRBJ1-2, is EPEVTQTPSHQVTQMGQEVILRCVPISNHLYFYWYRQILGQKVEFLVSFYNNEISEKSEIFDDQFSVERPDGSNFTLKIRSTKLEDSAMYFCASSESSGTNYGYTFGSGTRLTVV.

The chain combines TRBV5-1 with TRBJ2-5; tentative D call: TRBD2 (6 bases). This CDR3 region has 12 residues. From germline, CDR1 is SGHRS and CDR2 YFSETQ. The ends were cut back, 4 bases at V and 5 bases at J, with 9 bases in the middle. The CDR3 is CASSRLAETQYF. The CDR3 DNA sequence: TGCGCCAGCAGCCGGCTAGCGGAGACCCAGTACTTC. Filled out from reference TRBV5-1 and TRBJ2-5, the complete variable domain reads KAGVTQTPRYLIKTRGQQVTLSCSPISGHRSVSWYQQTPGQGLQFLFEYFSETQRNKGNFPGRFSGRQFSNSRSEMNVSTLELGDSALYLCASSRLAETQYFGPGTRLLVL.

The J gene is TRBJ2-7, the V gene TRBV19; 10 bases agree with TRBD2. Germline V gene sequence: CDR1 LNHDA, CDR2 SQIVND (reference sequence). V trimming: 7 bases; J trimming: 5 bases; junction bases outside the gene matches: 17. The CDR3 has 17 amino acids. CDR3 sequence: CASKGPSGSSAGNEQYF. The CDR3, as DNA: TGTGCCAGTAAGGGCCCTAGCGGGAGTTCGGCTGGTAACGAGCAGTACTTC.

The chain carries TRBV7-9 and TRBJ2-1; 7 bases line up with TRBD2. The CDR3 has 16 residues. Germline V CDR1 and CDR2: SEHNR, FQNEAQ (reference sequence). The V and J ends lost 2 bases and 4 bases, in that order; junction bases with no gene match: 8. The CDR3 bases are TGTGCCAGCAGCTTACCGGGACTACGCTCATACAATGAGCAGTTCTTC. It codes for CASSLPGLRSYNEQFF. Full variable domain (remainder filled in from reference TRBV7-9 and TRBJ2-1): DTGVSQNPRHKITKRGQNVTFRCDPISEHNRLYWYRQTLGQGPEFLTYFQNEAQLEKSRLLSDRFSAERPKGSFSTLEIQRTEQGDSAMYLCASSLPGLRSYNEQFFGPGTRLTVL.

The V call is TRBV25-1, the J call TRBJ2-3, with 9 bases fitting TRBD2. Germline V gene lookup returns CDR1 MGHDK and CDR2 SYGVNS. With V trimmed by 3 bases and J by 1 base, 2 bases remained unmatched. The CDR3 extends over 15 amino acids. DNA of the CDR3: TGTGCCAGCAGTGAGACTAGCGGTCGCACAGATACGCAGTATTTT. Translated, it gives CASSETSGRTDTQYF.

Here the CDR3 reads CASSSGQGRSNEQFF. DNA of the CDR3: TGTGCCAGCAGCTCAGGACAGGGGAGATCCAATGAGCAGTTCTTC. This chain joins TRBV7-9 and TRBJ2-1, with 9 bases matching TRBD1. Losses at the gene ends were 4 bases for V and 6 bases for J; bases not matched to a gene: 7. Germline V gene lookup returns CDR1 SEHNR and CDR2 FQNEAQ (reference sequence). This CDR3 comprises 15 residues.

The chain couples TRBV7-2 to TRBJ1-1; D is possibly TRBD1 (6 bases). V shed 5 bases and J shed 6 bases, with 22 bases lying between them. The CDR3 contains 16 residues. CDR1 and CDR2 from the germline V gene are SGHTA and FQGNSA. The CDR3 region has the DNA TGTGCCAGCAGCCGTCAAACAGGGCTCGCGTTCTCTGAAGCTTTCTTT. It yields the protein CASSRQTGLAFSEAFF.

V and J are TRBV14 and TRBJ2-2, with TRBD1 matching 8 bases. CDR1 is SGHDN and CDR2 is FVKESK in the germline V gene. The CDR3 is 14 residues long. Germline trimming cut 3 bases from V and 6 bases from J; bases unmatched to any gene: 3. CDR3 nucleotides: TGTGCCAGCAGCCAGGACAGGGCCCCCGGGGAGCTGTTTTTT. Encoded protein: CASSQDRAPGELFF.

Turning to this clone: The junction differs from germline at one of its ends, possibly a read error. The chain uses TRBV10-3 and TRBJ1-5, with D perhaps matching TRBD1 (6 bases). The CDR3 is made up of 12 amino acids. Germline-derived CDR1 and CDR2 are ENHRY and SYGVKD. The CDR3 bases are TGTGCCAGCAGTGCGGACAGACAGCCCCAGCATTTT. Amino acids: CASSADRQPQHF.

The J gene is TRBJ1-1, the V gene TRBV7-9; D call uncertain. The V gene lost 1 base and the J gene lost 2 bases, with 11 bases spanning the gap. Germline V lookup: CDR1 SEHNR, CDR2 FQNEAQ (reference sequence). The CDR3 has 15 residues. As DNA, the CDR3 is TGTGCCAGCAGCTTAGTACAGACATCTAACACTGAAGCTTTCTTT. This encodes CASSLVQTSNTEAFF.

The chain combines TRBV4-1 with TRBJ2-3; 12 bases fit TRBD2. V shed 1 base and J 8 bases; nucleotides not matched to a gene: 22. This CDR3 has 21 residues. In germline, CDR1 is MGHRA, CDR2 YSYEKL. The chain's CDR3 is CASSQVPTSGRTQGLGRTQYF. Here the CDR3 DNA reads TGCGCCAGCAGCCAAGTCCCCACTAGCGGGAGGACCCAAGGGCTCGGGCGTACGCAGTATTTT.